One and the same sample provided the 10 T cell receptor beta chains below, sequenced in a study of OX40 agonist ivuxolimab in advanced cancers. Clones were sequenced by immunoSEQ multiplex PCR, and TCRdb holds only the in-frame ones, with some missing. The sample contains over 40,000 clones, 70% to 90% of which appear only once. The source was CD4+ or CD8+ T cells sorted from blood, collected in a trial of the OX40 agonist ivuxolimab. Every receptor here comes from an adult with an advanced solid tumor such as melanoma, head and neck, liver or kidney cancer.

This CDR3 is CATRQGSNEKLFF. CDR3 bases: TGTGCCACCCGACAGGGATCTAATGAAAAACTGTTTTTT. V gene TRBV6-5 combines with J gene TRBJ1-4, with 7 bases fitting TRBD1. The V gene's germline CDR1 is MNHEY and CDR2 SVGAGI. V dropped 10 bases and J dropped 3; count of bases not matched to a gene: 5. The CDR3 extends over 13 amino acids.

This rearrangement joins TRBV28 to TRBJ1-5; perhaps TRBD1 as D (6 bases). Trimming left V 5 bases short and J 6 bases short, with 14 bases between. CDR1 is MDHEN, CDR2 SYDVKM, per germline. The CDR3 loop spans 14 amino acids. CDR3 sequence: CASSPLQGIQPQHF. CDR3 DNA: TGTGCCAGCAGTCCGCTACAGGGTATTCAGCCCCAGCATTTT.

The gene calls are TRBV5-1 and TRBJ1-1; 10 nucleotides match TRBD1. With V trimmed by 3 bases and J by 5 bases, 10 bases remained unmatched. CDR1 and CDR2 (germline): SGHRS, YFSETQ. The CDR3 contains 16 residues. The CDR3 DNA reads TGCGCCAGCAGCTCCCCCGGGACAGGGGTTTGGACTGAAGCTTTCTTT. This codes for CASSSPGTGVWTEAFF.

V and J are TRBV7-8 and TRBJ2-5, with 12 bases identical to TRBD2. The J call may be in error: the DNA end matches TRBJ2-7 better. The germline gives CDR1 SGHVS, CDR2 FQNEAQ. This CDR3 is built from 18 residues. Here the CDR3 reads CASSFARYLAGGFHEQYF. The DNA of the CDR3 is TGTGCCAGCAGCTTCGCGCGATATCTAGCGGGAGGGTTCCACGAGCAGTACTTC.

V gene TRBV13 combines with J gene TRBJ2-1; D is perhaps TRBD1 (8 bases). Germline V gene lookup returns CDR1 PRHDT and CDR2 FYEKMQ (reference sequence). Deletions cut 8 bases from V and 10 bases from J, with 21 bases between. CDR3 size: 14 residues. Written as DNA, the CDR3 is TGTGCCAGCCGGAGGGGGGGACAGGCATTAGAGCAGTTCTTC. It encodes CASRRGGQALEQFF.

The chain joins TRBV30 to TRBJ1-2, with 7 bases matching TRBD1. After removal of 3 bases from V and 8 bases from J, the junction contained 18 bases not matched to a gene. In germline, CDR1 is GTSNPN, CDR2 SVGIG (reference sequence). The CDR3 has 16 residues. CDR3 in amino acids: CAWSLKVYRGAGGYTF. CDR3 coding DNA: TGTGCCTGGAGCCTTAAGGTGTACAGGGGAGCGGGCGGCTACACCTTC.

The chain has TRBV7-9 and TRBJ1-2; 8 bases fit TRBD1. This CDR3 has 15 residues. V was clipped by 5 bases and J by 1 base; unmatched bases: 6. Germline assignment: CDR1 SEHNR and CDR2 FQNEAQ (reference sequence). The CDR3 DNA reads TGTGCCAGCAGCCCCCGGACAGGGATTAACTATGGCTACACCTTC. It codes for CASSPRTGINYGYTF.

J is TRBJ2-7 and V is TRBV4-1; D is tentatively TRBD1 or TRBD2 (6 bases each). V shed 0 bases and J shed 7 bases, with 19 bases lying between them. From germline, CDR1 is MGHRA and CDR2 YSYEKL. This CDR3 has 16 amino acids. Written as DNA, the CDR3 is TGCGCCAGCAGCCAAGATCAATCCCCACGGAGGGGGGAGCAGTACTTC. Translated, it gives CASSQDQSPRRGEQYF.

This clone has a single count. This chain connects TRBV19 to TRBJ1-1; tentatively, D is TRBD1 (5 bases). Germline CDR1 and CDR2: LNHDA and SQIVND (reference sequence). The V gene lost 3 bases and the J gene lost 1 base, with 12 bases spanning the gap. The CDR3 loop spans 15 amino acids. The CDR3 region has the DNA TGTGCCAGTAGTATCAGGGTTTGGGCGAACACTGAAGCTTTCTTT. Amino acid sequence: CASSIRVWANTEAFF.

The genes are TRBV9 and TRBJ2-2; 14 bases fit TRBD2. V shed 4 bases, J shed 2 bases, and the junction held 7 bases outside the gene matches. The CDR3 is made up of 18 amino acids. CDR1 and CDR2 from the germline V gene are SGDLS and YYNGEE. The CDR3 DNA is TGTGCCAGCAGCCCCAGGACTAGCGGGAGGTCCAACACCGGGGAGCTGTTTTTT. Translation gives CASSPRTSGRSNTGELFF. The whole variable domain, remainder taken from reference TRBV9 and TRBJ2-2, is DSGVTQTPKHLITATGQRVTLRCSPRSGDLSVYWYQQSLDQGLQFLIQYYNGEERAKGNILERFSAQQFPDLHSELNLSSLELGDSALYFCASSPRTSGRSNTGELFFGEGSRLTVL.